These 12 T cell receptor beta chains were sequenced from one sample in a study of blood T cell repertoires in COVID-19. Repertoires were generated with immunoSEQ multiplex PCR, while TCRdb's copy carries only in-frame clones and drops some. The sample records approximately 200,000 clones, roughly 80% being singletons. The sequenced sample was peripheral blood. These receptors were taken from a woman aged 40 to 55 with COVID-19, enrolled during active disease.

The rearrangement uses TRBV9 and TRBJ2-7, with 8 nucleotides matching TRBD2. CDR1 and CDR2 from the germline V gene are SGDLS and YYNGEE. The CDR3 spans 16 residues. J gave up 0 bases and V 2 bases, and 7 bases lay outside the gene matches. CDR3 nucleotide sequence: TGTGCCAGCAGCGTGCGTGGCGGGGGGAGCTCCTACGAGCAGTACTTC. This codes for CASSVRGGGSSYEQYF. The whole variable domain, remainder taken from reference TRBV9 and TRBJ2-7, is DSGVTQTPKHLITATGQRVTLRCSPRSGDLSVYWYQQSLDQGLQFLIQYYNGEERAKGNILERFSAQQFPDLHSELNLSSLELGDSALYFCASSVRGGGSSYEQYFGPGTRLTVT.

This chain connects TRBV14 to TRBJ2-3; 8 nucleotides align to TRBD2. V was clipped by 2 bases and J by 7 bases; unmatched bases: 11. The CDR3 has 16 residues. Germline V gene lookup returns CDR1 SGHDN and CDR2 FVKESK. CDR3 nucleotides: TGTGCCAGCAGCCAATACGCTAGCGGGCGGCGGAATACGCAGTATTTT. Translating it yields CASSQYASGRRNTQYF.

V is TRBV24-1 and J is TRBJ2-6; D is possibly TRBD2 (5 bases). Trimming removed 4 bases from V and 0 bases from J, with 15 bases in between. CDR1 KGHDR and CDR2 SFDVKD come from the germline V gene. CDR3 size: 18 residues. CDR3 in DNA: TGTGCCACCAGTGACTCACGGCTGGCGGGCTCTGGGGCCAACGTCCTGACTTTC. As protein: CATSDSRLAGSGANVLTF.

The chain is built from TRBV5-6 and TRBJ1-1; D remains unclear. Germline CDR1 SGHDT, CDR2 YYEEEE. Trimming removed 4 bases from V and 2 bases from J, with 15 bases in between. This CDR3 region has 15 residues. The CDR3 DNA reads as TGTGCCAGCAGCACTCGCGGCCGGGGTAACACTGAAGCTTTCTTT. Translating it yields CASSTRGRGNTEAFF.

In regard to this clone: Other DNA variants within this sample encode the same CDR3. CDR3 in DNA: TGTGCCAGTACCTCGGACAGGGGCTATGGCTACACCTTC. This codes for CASTSDRGYGYTF. The chain joins TRBV19 to TRBJ1-2, with TRBD1 matching over 9 bases. The CDR3 extends over 13 amino acids. V gave up 7 bases and J gave up 4 bases; unmatched junction bases: 4. Germline CDR1 is LNHDA and CDR2 is SQIVND (reference sequence).

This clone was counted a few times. CDR3 protein: CASSFRAGTYNEQFF. Written as DNA, the CDR3 is TGCGCCAGCAGCTTTAGGGCGGGGACCTACAATGAGCAGTTCTTC. This chain links TRBV5-1 with TRBJ2-1; TRBD2 is a possible D gene (6 bases). V shed 2 bases and J shed 2 bases, with 11 bases lying between them. The length of the CDR3 is 15 residues. CDR1 and CDR2 (germline): SGHRS, YFSETQ.

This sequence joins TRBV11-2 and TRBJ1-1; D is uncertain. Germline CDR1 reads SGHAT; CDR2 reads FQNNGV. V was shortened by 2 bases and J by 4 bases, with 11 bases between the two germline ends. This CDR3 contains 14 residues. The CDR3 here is CASSLRSRPTEAFF. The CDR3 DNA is TGTGCCAGCAGCTTAAGGTCCAGGCCCACTGAAGCTTTCTTT.

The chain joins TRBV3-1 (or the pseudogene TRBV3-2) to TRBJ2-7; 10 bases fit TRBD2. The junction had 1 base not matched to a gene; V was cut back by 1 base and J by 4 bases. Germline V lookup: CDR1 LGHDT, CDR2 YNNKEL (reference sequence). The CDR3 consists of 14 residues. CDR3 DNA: TGTGCCAGCAGCCAAGGGACTAGCGGTTACGAGCAGTACTTC. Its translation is CASSQGTSGYEQYF.

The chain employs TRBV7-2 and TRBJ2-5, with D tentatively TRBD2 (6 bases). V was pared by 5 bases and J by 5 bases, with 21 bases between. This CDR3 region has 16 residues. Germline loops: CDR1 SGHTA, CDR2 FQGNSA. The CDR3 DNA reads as TGTGCCAGCAGCGGGCGGGGTCAGGGCGACTGGGAGACCCAGTACTTC. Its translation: CASSGRGQGDWETQYF.

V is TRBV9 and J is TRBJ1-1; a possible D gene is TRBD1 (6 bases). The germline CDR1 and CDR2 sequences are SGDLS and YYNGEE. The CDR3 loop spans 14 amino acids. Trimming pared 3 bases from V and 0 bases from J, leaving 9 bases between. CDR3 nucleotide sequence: TGTGCCAGCAGCGGAACAGGGCTGAACACTGAAGCTTTCTTT. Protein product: CASSGTGLNTEAFF.

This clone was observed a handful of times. The CDR3 sequence: CASSYGSGVNYEQYF. As DNA, the CDR3 is TGTGCCAGCTCATACGGAAGCGGGGTCAACTACGAGCAGTACTTC. V and J are TRBV18 and TRBJ2-7; 7 positions agree with TRBD2. The CDR3 has 15 residues. The V and J ends lost 5 bases and 3 bases, in that order; junction bases with no gene match: 10. The germline gives CDR1 KGHSH, CDR2 LQKENI. The whole variable domain, remainder taken from reference TRBV18 and TRBJ2-7, is NAGVMQNPRHLVRRRGQEARLRCSPMKGHSHVYWYRQLPEEGLKFMVYLQKENIIDESGMPKERFSAEFPKEGPSILRIQQVVRGDSAAYFCASSYGSGVNYEQYFGPGTRLTVT.

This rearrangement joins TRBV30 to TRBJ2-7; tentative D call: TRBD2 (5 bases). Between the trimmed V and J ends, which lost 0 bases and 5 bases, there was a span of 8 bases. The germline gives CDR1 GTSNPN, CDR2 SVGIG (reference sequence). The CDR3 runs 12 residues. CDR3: CAWSVRGDEQYF. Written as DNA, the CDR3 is TGTGCCTGGAGTGTACGGGGTGACGAGCAGTACTTC.